This T cell receptor (beta chain) was observed in a study of shared clonotypes between healthy human individuals. Germline values: CDR1 SNHLY, CDR2 FYNNEI. The CDR3 covers 14 residues. With 8 bases removed from V and 7 bases from J, the gap between germline ends came to 17 bases. TCRdb keeps only in-frame clones here, not all; method: immunoSEQ multiplex PCR. The sample shows approximately 720,000 clones, 92% of them seen only once. This clone was counted a single time. It was CD45RO-negative cells, positively selected for CCR7, that made up naive CD8 cells, with terminally differentiated effector memory CD45RA+ cells excluded.

Sequenced sample: naive CD8+ T cells sorted from blood. The chain links TRBV2 to TRBJ1-4; D is unclear. The source of this sequence is a man aged 30-40 years in good health. The CDR3 nucleotides read TGTGCCAGCTTAAGCCCCCGCCAAGCTGAAAAACTGTTTTTT. Its protein product is CASLSPRQAEKLFF.